These 23 T cell receptor beta chains were sequenced from one sample in a study of blood T cell repertoires in COVID-19. Sequenced by immunoSEQ multiplex PCR; TCRdb stores in-frame clones only, minus some. The table has roughly 120,000 clones, approximately 82% seen once; the top ten hold under 2.5%. Source material: peripheral blood. The receptors here all came from a man aged 25-45 years with acute or convalescent COVID-19.

This rearrangement joins TRBV6-2 or TRBV6-3 to TRBJ2-3, with 8 bases matching TRBD2. The CDR3 covers 15 residues. Germline values: CDR1 MNHEY, CDR2 SVGEGT. Trimming cost V 2 bases and J 2 bases; bases outside gene matches: 3. The CDR3: CASSYVGGATDTQYF. The CDR3 nucleotides read TGTGCCAGCAGTTACGTCGGGGGGGCCACAGATACGCAGTATTTT.

The rearrangement joins TRBV2 to TRBJ1-6; the D gene is possibly TRBD1 (5 bases). CDR1 is SNHLY, CDR2 FYNNEI, per germline. This CDR3 is built from 13 residues. Trimming took off 10 bases at V and 6 bases at J, with 13 bases between the two ends. The CDR3 sequence is CATEQETNSPLHF. In nucleotides, the CDR3 is TGTGCCACAGAACAGGAGACTAATTCACCCCTCCACTTT.

This rearrangement joins TRBV3-1 (or the pseudogene TRBV3-2) to TRBJ2-1, with 10 positions matching TRBD2. V gave up 2 bases and J gave up 0 bases; unmatched junction bases: 1. This CDR3 region has 16 residues. Looked up from germline, CDR1 is LGHDT and CDR2 is YNNKEL (reference sequence). CDR3 amino acids: CASSQLAGGSYNEQFF. In DNA form, the CDR3 reads TGTGCCAGCAGCCAATTAGCGGGGGGCTCCTACAATGAGCAGTTCTTC.

This clone turned up a few times. V gene TRBV6-5 combines with J gene TRBJ1-5, with 8 nucleotides matching TRBD1. V dropped 7 bases and J dropped 7; count of bases not matched to a gene: 6. The CDR3 spans 13 residues. Germline V CDR1 and CDR2: MNHEY, SVGAGI. The CDR3 sequence: CASKGQGGQPQHF. In DNA form, the CDR3 reads TGTGCCAGCAAAGGACAGGGTGGGCAGCCCCAGCATTTT.

The J gene is TRBJ2-7, the V gene TRBV21-1; the DNA was not used to check the table's D call, TRBD2. TRBV21-1 is annotated as a pseudogene. The CDR3 spans 17 residues. The CDR3 DNA reads as TGTGCCAGCAGCAAAGTCCGTTTTGGACTCCCCGAATACGAGCAGTACTTC. The encoded protein is CASSKVRFGLPEYEQYF.

V gene TRBV19 combines with J gene TRBJ2-1, with 12 nucleotides matching TRBD2. The V gene's germline CDR1 is LNHDA and CDR2 SQIVND (reference sequence). Germline trimming cut 6 bases from V and 7 bases from J; bases unmatched to any gene: 10. CDR3 length: 16 amino acids. CDR3 amino acids: CASRRLAGVGGNEQFF. The CDR3, as DNA: TGTGCCAGTAGAAGACTAGCGGGAGTGGGAGGGAATGAGCAGTTCTTC.

For the CDR3, the DNA is TGTGCCAGCAGTGTCGGGACTAGCGGACACAATGAGCAGTTCTTC. Its protein is CASSVGTSGHNEQFF. The rearrangement uses TRBV2 and TRBJ2-1, with TRBD2 matching 11 bases. The CDR3 runs to 15 residues. Germline-derived CDR1 and CDR2 are SNHLY and FYNNEI. The ends lost 4 bases at V and 5 bases at J; junction bases unmatched: 4.

This sequence joins TRBV19 and TRBJ1-2, with TRBD1 identical over 9 bases. CDR3 size: 15 residues. V lost 3 bases, J lost 4 bases, and 6 bases stayed unmatched. Germline loops: CDR1 LNHDA, CDR2 SQIVND (reference sequence). DNA for the CDR3: TGTGCCAGTAGTATTCTAGGGACAGGGATCTATGGCTACACCTTC. It specifies CASSILGTGIYGYTF.

The chain links TRBV5-1 to TRBJ2-7; 8 nucleotides align to TRBD1. CDR1 is SGHRS and CDR2 is YFSETQ in the germline V gene. The J segment lost 4 bases and the V segment lost 3 bases, leaving 12 bases of the junction unmatched. The CDR3 totals 16 residues. CDR3 nucleotides: TGCGCCAGCAGCTCGTCGTCCGGACAGGGTACATACGAGCAGTACTTC. It translates to CASSSSSGQGTYEQYF. Complete variable domain (other parts from reference TRBV5-1 and TRBJ2-7): KAGVTQTPRYLIKTRGQQVTLSCSPISGHRSVSWYQQTPGQGLQFLFEYFSETQRNKGNFPGRFSGRQFSNSRSEMNVSTLELGDSALYLCASSSSSGQGTYEQYFGPGTRLTVT.

This clone has just one count. CDR3 sequence: CASTVTGTEFYNEQFF. The CDR3 DNA sequence: TGTGCCAGCACCGTGACCGGGACAGAGTTCTACAATGAGCAGTTCTTC. V and J are TRBV7-8 and TRBJ2-1; the match to TRBD1 covers 7 bases. V gave up 7 bases and J gave up 3 bases; unmatched junction bases: 12. The CDR3 consists of 16 residues. The germline V gene encodes CDR1 SGHVS and CDR2 FQNEAQ.

The chain uses TRBV5-8 and TRBJ2-1; maybe TRBD2 (6 bases). There are 13 residues in the CDR3. CDR1 is SGHTS, CDR2 YDEGEE, per germline. The V gene lost 2 bases and the J gene lost 4 bases, with 7 bases spanning the gap. The CDR3 loop reads CASSLREYNEQFF. The CDR3 region has the DNA TGTGCCAGCAGCTTACGGGAGTACAATGAGCAGTTCTTC.

This clone was found a few times. The chain uses TRBV30 and TRBJ1-1; no definite D call. Deletions cut 0 bases from V and 2 bases from J, with 10 bases between. Germline assignment: CDR1 GTSNPN and CDR2 SVGIG (reference sequence). The CDR3 is 14 residues long. CDR3 sequence (DNA): TGTGCCTGGAGTGTAGGAGGTCTAAACACTGAAGCTTTCTTT. Protein: CAWSVGGLNTEAFF.

The chain joins TRBV6-5 to TRBJ1-1; 11 bases agree with TRBD1. The CDR3 extends over 15 amino acids. Germline-derived CDR1 and CDR2 are MNHEY and SVGAGI. Unmatched junction bases numbered 8, after V lost 5 bases and J lost 6 bases. The CDR3 spells CASSPPDRGLPEAFF. The CDR3 DNA reads TGTGCCAGCAGTCCACCGGACAGGGGGCTACCTGAAGCTTTCTTT.

J is TRBJ1-1 and V is TRBV6-5; possibly TRBD1 for D (5 bases). In germline, CDR1 is MNHEY, CDR2 SVGAGI. V lost 5 bases and J 3 bases, leaving 13 bases between the germline ends. The CDR3 is made up of 14 amino acids. In DNA form, the CDR3 reads TGTGCCAGCAGTCAGTACGACAGCTACACTGAAGCTTTCTTT. Encoded protein: CASSQYDSYTEAFF.

J is TRBJ1-2 and V is TRBV18; the match to TRBD1 covers 9 bases. The CDR3 totals 14 residues. Germline CDR1 is KGHSH and CDR2 is LQKENI. Germline trimming cut 6 bases from V and 8 bases from J; bases unmatched to any gene: 10. The CDR3 loop reads CASSLTGGAAGYTF. CDR3 DNA sequence: TGTGCCAGCTCCCTTACAGGGGGCGCGGCAGGCTACACCTTC.

The chain combines TRBV7-6 with TRBJ2-1; 10 bases map to TRBD2. CDR1 is SGHVS, CDR2 FNYEAQ, per germline. The CDR3 runs to 18 residues. V shed 3 bases, J shed 4 bases, and the junction held 12 bases outside the gene matches. As DNA, the CDR3 is TGTGCCAGCAGCTTCGTCCAGGGTTTAGCGGGAGGTTACAATGAGCAGTTCTTC. Amino acids: CASSFVQGLAGGYNEQFF.

The CDR3 DNA reads TGCGCCAGCAGCCAAGACGGGTGGGAGGGCGGTAATGAAAAACTGTTTTTT. It codes for CASSQDGWEGGNEKLFF. This chain joins TRBV4-3 and TRBJ1-4, with no clear D. Germline V gene lookup returns CDR1 LGHNA and CDR2 YSLEER. The V end lost 0 bases, the J end lost 4 bases, and 15 bases lay between the germline ends. The CDR3 spans 17 residues.

There are many counts of this clone. This chain links TRBV6-2 or TRBV6-3 with TRBJ2-6; no firm D call. This CDR3 spans 15 amino acids. CDR1 and CDR2 from the germline V gene are MNHEY and SVGEGT. Trimming took 3 bases from V and 0 from J, leaving 6 bases between them. The CDR3 loop is CASSYTGSGANVLTF. The CDR3 nucleotides are TGTGCCAGCAGTTATACGGGCTCTGGGGCCAACGTCCTGACTTTC.

This chain joins TRBV5-1 and TRBJ2-7, with 9 bases matching TRBD1. Germline V gene lookup returns CDR1 SGHRS and CDR2 YFSETQ. This CDR3 has 15 residues. V shed 4 bases and J 4 bases; nucleotides not matched to a gene: 9. The CDR3 nucleotides read TGCGCCAGCAGCCCAAGCGGGACAGGGTTGTACGAGCAGTACGTC. Its protein is CASSPSGTGLYEQYV.

Remarks on this clone: Compared with germline, one end of the junction differs, possibly owing to a read error. The V and J genes are TRBV2 and TRBJ2-7; maybe TRBD2 (5 bases). The CDR3 is made up of 12 amino acids. Germline CDR1 reads SNHLY; CDR2 reads FYNNEI. The CDR3 bases are TGTGCCAGCAGTGAAGCGCTCGGGGTGAGGCACTTC. Its translation is CASSEALGVRHF.

This clone was detected ten times or more. V and J are TRBV30 and TRBJ2-3, with 8 bases fitting TRBD2. CDR1 and CDR2 from the germline V gene are GTSNPN and SVGIG (reference sequence). This CDR3 region has 16 residues. Trimming cost V 5 bases and J 4 bases; bases outside gene matches: 14. The CDR3 nucleotides are TGTGCCTGGGAAGCCCGGGGGGGCCAATTTCCAGATACGCAGTATTTT. Residues: CAWEARGGQFPDTQYF.

The rearrangement uses TRBV19 and TRBJ1-6; D gene uncertain. The V gene lost 4 bases and the J gene lost 7 bases, with 8 bases spanning the gap. The CDR3 consists of 13 residues. From germline, CDR1 is LNHDA and CDR2 SQIVND (reference sequence). CDR3 loop: CASSSSENSPLHF. Here the CDR3 DNA reads TGTGCCAGTAGTAGCTCAGAAAATTCACCCCTCCACTTT.

The J gene is TRBJ2-5, the V gene TRBV24-1; maybe TRBD1 (6 bases). CDR1 and CDR2 (germline): KGHDR, SFDVKD. The V end was cut by 3 bases, the J end by 3 bases, with 10 bases between. The CDR3 spans 14 residues. The chain's CDR3 is CATSDGGREETQYF. As DNA, the CDR3 is TGTGCCACCAGTGATGGGGGCAGGGAAGAGACCCAGTACTTC.